What follows is one T cell receptor (beta chain) and its context. CDR1 is KGHSH, CDR2 LQKENI, per germline. The CDR3 is made up of 13 amino acids. V was pared by 2 bases and J by 11 bases, with 10 bases between. The data were obtained in a study of T cell responses to AZD1222 COVID-19 vaccine. The method was immunoSEQ multiplex PCR; TCRdb's version includes in-frame clones alone and lacks a portion of them. The profile shows fewer than 200,000 clones, about nine tenths of them singletons. The chain combines TRBV18 with TRBJ1-6; no clear D gene. The material sequenced was peripheral blood, taken 28 days after the second dose of the MenACWY control vaccine. The sequence came from an adult who received the MenACWY meningococcal vaccine as a control. DNA of the CDR3: TGTGCCAGCTCACCAGAGGGTCAGGCACCCCTCCACTTT. Translated: CASSPEGQAPLHF.